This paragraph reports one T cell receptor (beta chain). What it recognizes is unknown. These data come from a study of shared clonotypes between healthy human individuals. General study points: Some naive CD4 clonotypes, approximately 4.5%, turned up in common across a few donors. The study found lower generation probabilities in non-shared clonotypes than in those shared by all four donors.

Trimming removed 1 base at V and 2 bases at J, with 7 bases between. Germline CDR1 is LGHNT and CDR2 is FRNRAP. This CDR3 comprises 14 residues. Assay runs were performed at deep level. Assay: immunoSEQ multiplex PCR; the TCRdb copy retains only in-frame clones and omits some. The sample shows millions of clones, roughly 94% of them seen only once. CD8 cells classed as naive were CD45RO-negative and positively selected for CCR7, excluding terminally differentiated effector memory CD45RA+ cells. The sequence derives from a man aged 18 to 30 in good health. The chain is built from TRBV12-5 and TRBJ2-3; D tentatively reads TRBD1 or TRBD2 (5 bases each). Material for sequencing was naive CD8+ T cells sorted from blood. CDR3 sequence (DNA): TGTGCTAGTGGTTTGGGGGGGTTCACAGATACGCAGTATTTT. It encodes CASGLGGFTDTQYF.